This TCR beta chain comes out of a study of CD4 T cells in relation to SARS-CoV-2 and coronaviruses. Sequencing was performed with immunoSEQ multiplex PCR; in TCRdb, only in-frame clones are kept and a portion is missing. The sample lists around 25,000 clones; around 67% were seen once. CD4+ T cells from unexposed donors were obtained before the COVID-19 pandemic (2011-2018). After ten to eleven days of culture, CD4+ T cells were isolated. Concerning this clone: Its target is unknown.

This TCR derives from a human donor in good health. The sequenced sample was CD4+ T cells from PBMCs, cultured in vitro.

This chain's CDR3 is CSVGVQETQYF. CDR3 nucleotide sequence: TGCAGCGTTGGGGTACAAGAGACCCAGTACTTC. This sequence joins TRBV29-1 and TRBJ2-5; D remains ambiguous. From germline, CDR1 is SQVTM and CDR2 ANQGSEA. The CDR3 runs 11 residues. Deletions cut 4 bases from V and 2 bases from J, with 5 bases between.